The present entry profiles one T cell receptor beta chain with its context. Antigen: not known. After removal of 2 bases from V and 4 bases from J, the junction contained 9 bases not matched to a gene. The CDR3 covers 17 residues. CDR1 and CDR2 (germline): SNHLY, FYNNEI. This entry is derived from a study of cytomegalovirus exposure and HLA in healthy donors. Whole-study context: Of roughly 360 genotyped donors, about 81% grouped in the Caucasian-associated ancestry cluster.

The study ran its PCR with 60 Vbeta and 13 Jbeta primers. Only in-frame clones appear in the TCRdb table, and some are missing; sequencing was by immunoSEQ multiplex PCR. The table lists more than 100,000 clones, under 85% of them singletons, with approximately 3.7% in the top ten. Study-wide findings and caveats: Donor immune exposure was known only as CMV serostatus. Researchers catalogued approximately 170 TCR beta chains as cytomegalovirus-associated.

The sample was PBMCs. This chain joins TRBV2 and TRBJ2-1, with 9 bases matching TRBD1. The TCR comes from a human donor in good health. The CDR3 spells CASSEPMDRGSYNEQFF. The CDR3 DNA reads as TGTGCCAGCAGTGAACCGATGGACAGGGGATCATACAATGAGCAGTTCTTC.